What follows are 14 T cell receptor beta chains derived from one specimen sequenced in a study of molecular identifiers for immune sequencing clone quantification. TCRdb re-called the PCR reads with MiXCR, one entry per CDR3 protein. The sample records more than 250,000 distinct CDR3 sequences, about a fifth being singletons. Specimen: naive CD8+ T cells from blood, with Jurkat cell RNA spiked in. Regarding subset: FACS-sorted CD8+CD4-CCR7+CD45RA+ naive T cells. The origin of the receptors is a human donor in good health. Some libraries in this study had Jurkat cell RNA spiked in.

This clonotype was observed at least ten times. This chain links TRBV4-2 with TRBJ2-7, with TRBD2 as a possible D gene (6 bases). CDR1 is LGHNA and CDR2 is YNFKEQ in the germline V gene. The CDR3 is 13 amino acids. Here the CDR3 DNA reads TGTGCGAGCCGGCGGGGTACAGAATACGAGCAGTACTTC. Translated, it gives CASRRGTEYEQYF.

In this sample, this clonotype turned up many times. The chain has TRBV3-1 and TRBJ2-1, with D unresolved. The CDR3 sequence is 13 residues long. V was shortened by 3 bases and J by 3 bases, with 6 bases between the two germline ends. CDR1 and CDR2 (germline): LGHDT, YNNKEL (reference sequence). The CDR3 region is CASSQPNYNEQFF. The CDR3 DNA sequence: TGTGCCAGCAGCCAGCCAAACTACAATGAGCAGTTCTTC.

This clonotype was detected only once. V is TRBV27 and J is TRBJ2-1; D gene ambiguous. The CDR3 is made up of 13 amino acids. From germline, CDR1 is MNHEY and CDR2 SMNVEV (reference sequence). Trimming stripped 4 bases from V and 8 bases from J, with 12 bases between. The CDR3 DNA is TGTGCCAGCAGTTCCACTGGTCCCCATGAGCAGTTCTTC. It encodes CASSSTGPHEQFF.

The table lists this clonotype with many counts. V is TRBV6-5 and J is TRBJ2-3, with D maybe TRBD2 (5 bases). CDR1 and CDR2 from the germline V gene are MNHEY and SVGAGI. CDR3 length: 14 amino acids. Trimming left V 7 bases short and J 0 bases short, with 11 bases between. The chain's CDR3 is CASKDWTSTDTQYF. The CDR3 nucleotides are TGTGCCAGCAAAGACTGGACTAGCACAGATACGCAGTATTTT.

This clonotype came up many times. The chain combines TRBV15 with TRBJ2-5; D may be TRBD2 (6 bases). CDR3 size: 17 residues. Trimming took 0 bases from V and 2 from J, leaving 16 bases between them. The germline V gene has CDR1 LNHNV and CDR2 YYDKDF (reference sequence). DNA for the CDR3: TGTGCCACCAGCAGAGATGTTCTCGGTAGCGGACAAGAGACCCAGTACTTC. Amino acids: CATSRDVLGSGQETQYF.

This clonotype was seen at least ten times. This chain links TRBV7-6 with TRBJ2-1; TRBD2 matches at 11 bases. Germline V gene lookup returns CDR1 SGHVS and CDR2 FNYEAQ. The CDR3 covers 17 residues. V trimming: 3 bases; J trimming: 2 bases; junction bases outside the gene matches: 6. The CDR3 protein is CASSLLLAGGPYNEQFF. For the CDR3, the DNA is TGTGCCAGCAGCTTGCTGCTAGCGGGGGGCCCCTACAATGAGCAGTTCTTC.

Many counts were recorded for this clonotype. The rearrangement links TRBV18 to TRBJ2-7; D may be TRBD1 (6 bases). Germline V gene lookup returns CDR1 KGHSH and CDR2 LQKENI. The CDR3 loop spans 14 amino acids. Trimming cost V 3 bases and J 0 bases, with 9 bases left between them. The CDR3 region is CASSPDRYSYEQYF. The CDR3 bases are TGTGCCAGCTCACCCGACAGGTACTCCTACGAGCAGTACTTC.

This clonotype has just a few counts. V usage is TRBV20-1 and J usage is TRBJ2-7, with no clear D. In germline, CDR1 is DFQATT, CDR2 SNEGSKA (reference sequence). CDR3 length: 15 residues. V was cut by 0 bases and J by 2 bases, with 14 bases left in between. CDR3 loop: CSARDRGSGTYEQYF. CDR3 sequence (DNA): TGCAGTGCTAGAGATCGAGGCTCGGGTACCTACGAGCAGTACTTC.

This clonotype came up a few times. This rearrangement joins TRBV3-1 to TRBJ2-3; tentative D call: TRBD2 (5 bases). Germline V gives CDR1 LGHDT, CDR2 YNNKEL (reference sequence). V was clipped by 0 bases and J by 0 bases, with 13 bases between them. CDR3 length: 17 amino acids. DNA for the CDR3: TGTGCCAGCAGCCAAGATCTCGGTAGCGAGAGCACAGATACGCAGTATTTT. Encoded protein: CASSQDLGSESTDTQYF.

This clonotype occurred many times. The chain has TRBV29-1 and TRBJ2-3; 11 bases match TRBD2. The germline CDR1 and CDR2 sequences are SQVTM and ANQGSEA. Trimming cost V 6 bases and J 2 bases; bases outside gene matches: 13. This CDR3 has 17 residues. The CDR3 DNA reads TGCAGCGTGGATCAACGACTAGCGGGAACCCCCACAGATACGCAGTATTTT. This encodes CSVDQRLAGTPTDTQYF.

This clonotype showed up many times. V usage is TRBV2 and J usage is TRBJ1-1; 7 bases are shared with TRBD1. Germline CDR1 reads SNHLY; CDR2 reads FYNNEI. This CDR3 comprises 10 residues. The V and J ends lost 8 bases and 11 bases, in that order; junction bases with no gene match: 5. CDR3 residues: CASRRGGAFF. The CDR3 nucleotides are TGTGCCAGCCGCAGGGGGGGGGCTTTCTTT.

Regarding this clonotype: This may be a read error, as it is one base from a much larger clone. No conserved phenylalanine or tryptophan is present at the end of the CDR3, so a read error is the likely explanation. V gene TRBV11-2 combines with J gene TRBJ2-3; the D is unclear. The V gene lost 3 bases and the J gene lost 9 bases, with 10 bases spanning the gap. CDR1 SGHAT and CDR2 FQNNGV come from the germline V gene. The CDR3 covers 12 residues. The CDR3 region has the DNA TGTGCCAGCAGCTTGGGCCACGCGACGCAGTATTCT. Translation gives CASSLGHATQYS.

This rearrangement joins TRBV12-3 or TRBV12-4 to TRBJ2-1; 16 bases are shared with TRBD2. The trim removed 6 bases at V and 4 bases at J, leaving 6 bases unmatched. This CDR3 has 17 residues. Written as DNA, the CDR3 is TGTGCCAGCAGACCGGGACTAGCGGGGGGGGGTTACAATGAGCAGTTCTTC. Encoded protein: CASRPGLAGGGYNEQFF.

This clonotype was observed a handful of times. The chain couples TRBV3-1 to TRBJ2-2; 14 nucleotides line up with TRBD2. CDR1 LGHDT and CDR2 YNNKEL come from the germline V gene (reference sequence). There are 18 residues in the CDR3. Trimming at V came to 4 bases and at J to 1 base, leaving 5 bases not matched to a gene. In DNA, the CDR3 is TGTGCCAGCAGCCTGACTAGCGGGGGGGCGAAGAACACCGGGGAGCTGTTTTTT. Protein: CASSLTSGGAKNTGELFF.